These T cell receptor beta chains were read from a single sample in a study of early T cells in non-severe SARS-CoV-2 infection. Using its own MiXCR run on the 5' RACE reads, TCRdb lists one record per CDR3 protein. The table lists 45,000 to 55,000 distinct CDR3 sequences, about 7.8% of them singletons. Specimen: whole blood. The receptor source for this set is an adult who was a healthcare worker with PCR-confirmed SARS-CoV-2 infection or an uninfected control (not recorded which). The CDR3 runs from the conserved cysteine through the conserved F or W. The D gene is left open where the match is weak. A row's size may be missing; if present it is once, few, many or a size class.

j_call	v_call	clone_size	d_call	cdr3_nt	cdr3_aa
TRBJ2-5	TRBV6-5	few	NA	TGTGCCAGCAGTCCCCTTACTCACCGAAATACAAACCAGTACTTC	CASSPLTHRNTNQYF
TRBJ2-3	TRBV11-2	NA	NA	TGTGCCAGCAGCCTGAGGGGTACCACTAGCACAGATACGCAGTATTTT	CASSLRGTTSTDTQYF
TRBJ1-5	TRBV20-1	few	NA	TGCAGTGCTACACCGCTTCGGCTGAGAGGCAATCAGCCCCAGCATTTT	CSATPLRLRGNQPQHF
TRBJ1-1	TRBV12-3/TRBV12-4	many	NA	TGTGCCAGCAGTTTAAGGGCGGAGATGAACACTGAAGCTTTCTTT	CASSLRAEMNTEAFF
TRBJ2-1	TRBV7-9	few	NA	TGTGCCAGCAGCTTAAGACGGAATAACAATGAGCAGTTCTTC	CASSLRRNNNEQFF
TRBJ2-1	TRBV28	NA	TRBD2	TGTGCCAGCTTGGGACTAGCGGGCCCAACCTACAATGAGCAGTTCTTC	CASLGLAGPTYNEQFF
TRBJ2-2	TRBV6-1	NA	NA	TGTGCCAGCAGGGAGACGGCGAACACCGGGGAGCTGTTTTTT	CASRETANTGELFF
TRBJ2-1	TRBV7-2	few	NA	TGTGCCAGCAGCTTAGGTACGGGGAAAGGTCATGAGCAGTTCTTC	CASSLGTGKGHEQFF
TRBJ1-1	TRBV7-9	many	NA	TGTGCCAGCAGAACGGGGTGGACTGAAGCTTTCTTT	CASRTGWTEAFF
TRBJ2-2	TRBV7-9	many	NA	TGTGCCAGCAGCTCCCCCTCTTCGACAGACTCCACCGGGGAGCTGTTTTTT	CASSSPSSTDSTGELFF
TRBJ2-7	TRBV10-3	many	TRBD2	TGTGCCATCGGTAGCGGGGGAAACTTATACGAGCAGTACTTC	CAIGSGGNLYEQYF
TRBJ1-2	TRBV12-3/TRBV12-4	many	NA	TGTGCCAGCAGTCCCACATTCAACTATGGCTACACCTTC	CASSPTFNYGYTF
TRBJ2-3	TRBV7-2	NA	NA	TGTGCCAGCAGAACCAAAACACTAGTGGCGATCACAGATACGCAGTATTTT	CASRTKTLVAITDTQYF
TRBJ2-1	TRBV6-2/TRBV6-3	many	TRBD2	TGTGCCAGCAGTTACGCGACTAGCGGGGTCTACAATGAGCAGTTCTTC	CASSYATSGVYNEQFF
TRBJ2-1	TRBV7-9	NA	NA	TGTGCCAGCAGCTTGGGACTGACCTACAATGAGCAGTTCTTC	CASSLGLTYNEQFF
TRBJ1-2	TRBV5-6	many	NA	TGTGCCAGCAGCTTGTGGCAGGGTATACAGGGCTACACCTTC	CASSLWQGIQGYTF
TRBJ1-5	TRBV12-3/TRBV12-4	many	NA	TGTGCCAGCAGTTTTGGCGTAGCTCAGCCCCAGCATTTT	CASSFGVAQPQHF
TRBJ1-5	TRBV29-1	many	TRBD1	TGCAGCGTCTCCCCGGGACAGGGGCGGCCCCAGCATTTT	CSVSPGQGRPQHF
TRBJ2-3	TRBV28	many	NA	TGTGCCAGCAGTTTACTTGGGGGCACAGATACGCAGTATTTT	CASSLLGGTDTQYF
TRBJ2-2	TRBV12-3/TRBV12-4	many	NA	TGTGCCAGCACCGCCTGGAGGGGTTCCACCGGGGAGCTGTTTTTT	CASTAWRGSTGELFF
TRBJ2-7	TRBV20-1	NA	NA	TGCAGTGCTAGACGCGGCTGGGAAAGCTACGAGCAGTACTTC	CSARRGWESYEQYF
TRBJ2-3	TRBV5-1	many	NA	TGCGCCAGCAGCTTGTTAAAGGAAGCAGATACGCAGTATTTT	CASSLLKEADTQYF
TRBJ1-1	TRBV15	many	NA	TGTGCCACCAGCGTGGGCCAGACCACTGAAGCTTTCTTT	CATSVGQTTEAFF
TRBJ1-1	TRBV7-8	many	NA	TGTGCCAGCAGCCCCTCAGGGGCGCAGAACACTGAAGCTTTCTTT	CASSPSGAQNTEAFF
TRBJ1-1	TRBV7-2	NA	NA	TGTGCCAGCAGCTTAGACAGTAACACTGAAGCTTTCTTT	CASSLDSNTEAFF
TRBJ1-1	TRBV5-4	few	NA	TGTGCCAGCAGCTCTTTAAAGAACACTGAAGCTTTCTTT	CASSSLKNTEAFF
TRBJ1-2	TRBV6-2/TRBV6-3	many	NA	TGTGCCAGCACCCCGGACGTAGGATCCTATGGCTACACCTTC	CASTPDVGSYGYTF
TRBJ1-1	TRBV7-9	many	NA	TGTGCCAGCAGCTTAGAGGGCACGAACACTGAAGCTTTCTTT	CASSLEGTNTEAFF
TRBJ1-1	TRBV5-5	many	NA	TGTGCCAGCAGCTTGGTTTACGCGGCGGGGACTGAAGTTTTCTTT	CASSLVYAAGTEVFF
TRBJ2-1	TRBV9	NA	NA	TGTGCCAGCAGCGTAGAGGGTAGCACGACTAAGCAGTTCTTC	CASSVEGSTTKQFF
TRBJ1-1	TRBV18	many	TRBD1	TGTGCCAGCTCACCCACTACGACAGGGGTGAGGGACACTGAAGCTTTCTTT	CASSPTTTGVRDTEAFF
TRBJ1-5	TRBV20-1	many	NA	TGCAGTGCTAGAAGGGACTACAATCAGCCCCAGCATTTT	CSARRDYNQPQHF
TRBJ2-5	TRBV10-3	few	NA	TGTGCCATCAGCCCCGGACGGTACCAAGAGACCCAGTACTTC	CAISPGRYQETQYF
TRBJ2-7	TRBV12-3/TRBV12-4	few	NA	TGTGCCAGCAGTTTAAGGGGTCGGGCCTACGAGCAGTACTTC	CASSLRGRAYEQYF
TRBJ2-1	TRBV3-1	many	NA	TGTGCCAGCAGCCGTCGACAGCTAAACAATGAGCAGTTCTTC	CASSRRQLNNEQFF
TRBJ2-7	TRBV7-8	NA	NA	TGTGCCAGCAGTCAAGGGGGGGTCGAGCAGTACTTC	CASSQGGVEQYF
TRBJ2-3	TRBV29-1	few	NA	TGCAGCGTTGGATTTTCGGGGGCCGGGGCAGATACGCAGTATTTT	CSVGFSGAGADTQYF
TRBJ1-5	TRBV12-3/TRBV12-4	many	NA	TGTGCCAGCAGTTTAATTGGTCAGCCCCAGCATTTT	CASSLIGQPQHF
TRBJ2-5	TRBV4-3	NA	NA	TGCGCCAGCAGCCAAGGCACCCAAGAGACCCAGTACTTC	CASSQGTQETQYF
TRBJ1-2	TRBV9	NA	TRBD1	TGTGCCAGCAGCGCCGGGACAGGGGTCGGCTACACCTTC	CASSAGTGVGYTF
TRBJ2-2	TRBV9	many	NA	TGTGCCAGCAGCGTAATTGCCGGGGAGCTGTTTTTT	CASSVIAGELFF
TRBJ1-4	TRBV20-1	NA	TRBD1	TGCAGTGCTAGAGTGGGACAGGGGAATGAAAAACTGTTTTTT	CSARVGQGNEKLFF
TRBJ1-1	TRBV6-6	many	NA	TGTGCCAGCAGAGCTAACACTGAAGCTTTCTTT	CASRANTEAFF
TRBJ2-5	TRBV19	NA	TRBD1	TGTGCCAGTAGTTACTCCGGGACAGATTTCGGAGAGACCCAGTACTTC	CASSYSGTDFGETQYF
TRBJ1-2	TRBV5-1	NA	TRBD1	TGCGCCAGCAGGGACAGGGCGGCAAACTATGGCTACACCTTC	CASRDRAANYGYTF
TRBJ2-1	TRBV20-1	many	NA	TGCAGTGCTAGAGCCCTACACAATGAGCAGTTCTTC	CSARALHNEQFF
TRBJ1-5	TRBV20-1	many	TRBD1	TGCAGTGCTAGAGTCCGGGACAGCGGCTATCAGCCCCAGCATTTT	CSARVRDSGYQPQHF
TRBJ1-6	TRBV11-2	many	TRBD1	TGTGCCAGCAGCTTACGAGCCAGGGGGCAAGGGAGTAATTCACCCCTCCACTTT	CASSLRARGQGSNSPLHF
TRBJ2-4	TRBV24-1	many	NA	TGTGCCACCAGTGGGCAGGGCGAAAACATTCAGTACTTC	CATSGQGENIQYF
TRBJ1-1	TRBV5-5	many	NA	TGTGCCAGCAGCCCTGGCGCCTCCGAAGCTTTCTTT	CASSPGASEAFF
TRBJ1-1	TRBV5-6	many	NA	TGTGCCAGCAGCTTGAAGTTTTTGGGATCTTTGAACACTGAAGCTTTCTTT	CASSLKFLGSLNTEAFF
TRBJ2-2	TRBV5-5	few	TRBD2	TGTGCCAGCAGCCCGGGACTAGCGGGGGGTGGGAACACCGGGGAGCTGTTTTTT	CASSPGLAGGGNTGELFF
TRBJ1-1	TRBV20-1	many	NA	TGCAGTGCCACCGGGTTTCGGGACACTGAAGCTTTCTTT	CSATGFRDTEAFF